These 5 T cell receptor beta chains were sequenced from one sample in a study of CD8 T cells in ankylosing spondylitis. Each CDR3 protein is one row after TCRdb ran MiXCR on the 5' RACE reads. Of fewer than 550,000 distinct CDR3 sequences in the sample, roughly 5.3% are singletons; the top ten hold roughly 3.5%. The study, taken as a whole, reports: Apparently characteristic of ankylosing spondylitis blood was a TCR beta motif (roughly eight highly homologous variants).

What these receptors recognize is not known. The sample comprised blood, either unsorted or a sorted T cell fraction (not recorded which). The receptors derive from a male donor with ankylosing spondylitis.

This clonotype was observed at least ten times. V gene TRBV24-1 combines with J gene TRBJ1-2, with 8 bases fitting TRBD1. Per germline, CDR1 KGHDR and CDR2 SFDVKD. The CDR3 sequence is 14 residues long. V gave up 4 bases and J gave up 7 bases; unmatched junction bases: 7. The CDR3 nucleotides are TGTGCCACCAGTGACCCTGGACAGGGAGCTGGCTACACCTTC. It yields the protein CATSDPGQGAGYTF.

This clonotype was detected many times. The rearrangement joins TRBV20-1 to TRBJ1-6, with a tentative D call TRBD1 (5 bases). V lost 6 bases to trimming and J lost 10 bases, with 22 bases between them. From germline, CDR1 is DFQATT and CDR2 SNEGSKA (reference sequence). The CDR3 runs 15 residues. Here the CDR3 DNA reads TGCAGTGCCGAAATCGGACATCGGTGGCGATCACCCCTCCACTTT. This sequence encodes CSAEIGHRWRSPLHF.

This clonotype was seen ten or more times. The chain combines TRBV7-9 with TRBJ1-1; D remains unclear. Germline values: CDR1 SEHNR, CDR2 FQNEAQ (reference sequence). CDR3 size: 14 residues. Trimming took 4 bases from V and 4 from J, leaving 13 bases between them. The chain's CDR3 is CASSSDPPGTEAFF. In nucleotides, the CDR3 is TGTGCCAGCAGCTCGGACCCGCCGGGCACTGAAGCTTTCTTT.

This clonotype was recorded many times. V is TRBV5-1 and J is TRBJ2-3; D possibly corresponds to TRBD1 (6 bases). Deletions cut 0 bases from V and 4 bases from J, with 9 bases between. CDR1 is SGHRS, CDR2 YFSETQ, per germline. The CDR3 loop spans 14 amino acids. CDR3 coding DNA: TGCGCCAGCAGCTTGGACCCAGGGGCAGATACGCAGTATTTT. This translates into CASSLDPGADTQYF. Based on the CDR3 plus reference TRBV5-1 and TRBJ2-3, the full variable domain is KAGVTQTPRYLIKTRGQQVTLSCSPISGHRSVSWYQQTPGQGLQFLFEYFSETQRNKGNFPGRFSGRQFSNSRSEMNVSTLELGDSALYLCASSLDPGADTQYFGPGTRLTVL.

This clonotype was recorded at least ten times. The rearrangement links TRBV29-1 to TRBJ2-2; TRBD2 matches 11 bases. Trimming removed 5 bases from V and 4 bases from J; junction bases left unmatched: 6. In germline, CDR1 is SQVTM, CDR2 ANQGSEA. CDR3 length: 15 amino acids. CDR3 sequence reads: CSVFSGRAGTGELFF. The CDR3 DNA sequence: TGCAGCGTTTTTAGCGGGAGGGCCGGCACCGGGGAGCTGTTTTTT.